The rows below give T cell receptor beta chains drawn from one sample of a study of T cell changes during pregnancy in multiple sclerosis. The data were produced by immunoSEQ multiplex PCR, yet TCRdb's version contains in-frame clones alone and is incomplete. The repertoire holds fewer than 50,000 clones, with 90% to 95% as singletons. Specimen: CD8+ T cells from peripheral blood mononuclear cells, collected after pregnancy. The receptors come from a female donor with multiple sclerosis, enrolled in a pregnancy study. CDR3s include the opening cysteine and the closing phenylalanine or tryptophan. A D gene is named only where the DNA matches it firmly. Where a row states a size, it is once, few, many or the class of an expanded clone; other rows omit it.

>TRBJ2-2|NA|once|TRBV19
CASKRGTGELFF
TGTGCCAGTAAAAGGGGCACCGGGGAGCTGTTTTTT
>TRBJ2-5|TRBD2|NA|TRBV13
CASSEVLAGGPEKETQYF
TGTGCCAGCAGCGAGGTTCTAGCGGGGGGCCCAGAGAAAGAGACCCAGTACTTC
>TRBJ2-7|NA|NA|TRBV10-3
CAISESSGYYEQYF
TGTGCCATCAGTGAGTCTTCCGGTTACTACGAGCAGTACTTC
>TRBJ2-6|NA|few|TRBV4-2
CASSQDTQSGANVLTF
TGTGCCAGCAGCCAAGATACCCAGTCTGGGGCCAACGTCCTGACTTTC
>TRBJ2-5|NA|NA|TRBV7-9
CASSPPGVETQYF
TGTGCCAGCAGCCCTCCGGGGGTGGAGACCCAGTACTTC
>TRBJ1-2|NA|NA|TRBV15
CATSRSEADGYTF
TGTGCCACCAGCAGAAGCGAGGCAGATGGCTACACCTTC
>TRBJ2-3|TRBD2|NA|TRBV4-1
CASSQAWEGTQYF
TGCGCCAGCAGCCAAGCTTGGGAGGGTACGCAGTATTTT
>TRBJ1-1|NA|NA|TRBV5-1
CASSPRGSGTEAFF
TGCGCCAGCAGCCCCAGGGGAAGTGGGACTGAAGCTTTCTTT
>TRBJ2-3|NA|NA|TRBV28
CASSFLVDTQYF
TGTGCCAGCAGTTTTTTAGTAGATACGCAGTATTTT
>TRBJ2-2|TRBD1|NA|TRBV13
CASSSGQGPGELFF
TGTGCCAGCAGCTCGGGACAGGGCCCCGGGGAGCTGTTTTTT
>TRBJ2-3|NA|once|TRBV9
CASSPPREDTQYF
TGTGCCAGCAGCCCACCCCGAGAGGATACGCAGTATTTT
>TRBJ1-4|TRBD1|NA|TRBV9
CASSDRVDEKLFF
TGTGCCAGTAGCGACAGGGTTGATGAAAAACTGTTTTTT
>TRBJ2-2|NA|NA|TRBV7-8
CASSSEAGHTVPNTGELFF
TGTGCCAGCAGCTCCGAAGCGGGACACACAGTCCCTAACACCGGGGAGCTGTTTTTT
>TRBJ1-1|NA|NA|TRBV15
CATSRELGGTNTEAFF
TGTGCCACCAGCAGAGAGCTGGGGGGGACGAACACTGAAGCTTTCTTT
>TRBJ2-4|TRBD1|NA|TRBV19
CASTTGSETHLAKNIQYF
TGTGCCAGTACGACAGGGTCAGAAACCCATCTAGCCAAAAACATTCAGTACTTC
>TRBJ2-7|TRBD1|NA|TRBV27
CASSYGTGYEQYF
TGTGCCAGCAGTTATGGGACAGGCTACGAGCAGTACTTC
>TRBJ2-7|NA|NA|TRBV4-1
CASSQGQTYEQYF
TGCGCCAGCAGCCAAGGTCAGACCTACGAGCAGTACTTC
>TRBJ1-1|TRBD1|NA|TRBV4-1
CASSQVGQGDTEAFF
TGCGCCAGCAGCCAAGTGGGACAGGGGGACACTGAAGCTTTCTTT
>TRBJ2-5|TRBD1|once|TRBV9
CASSVDWGQGETQYF
TGTGCCAGCAGCGTAGATTGGGGACAGGGAGAGACCCAGTACTTC
>TRBJ1-1|NA|NA|TRBV27
CASSLVRVRDTEAFF
TGTGCCAGCAGTTTAGTTAGGGTGCGGGACACTGAAGCTTTCTTT
>TRBJ2-1|TRBD2|NA|TRBV9
CASSGGTSGVNEQFF
TGTGCCAGCAGCGGAGGGACTAGCGGGGTCAATGAGCAGTTCTTC
>TRBJ2-7|TRBD2|NA|TRBV7-2
CASSSTPRGGAEEQYF
TGTGCCAGCAGCTCCACCCCCCGCGGGGGGGCTGAAGAGCAGTACTTC
>TRBJ2-3|TRBD1|NA|TRBV9
CASSPGQGIFPDTQYF
TGTGCCAGCAGCCCGGGACAGGGTATTTTCCCAGATACGCAGTATTTT
>TRBJ1-6|TRBD1|NA|TRBV2
CATTDRGSPLHF
TGTGCCACCACTGACAGGGGTTCACCCCTCCACTTT
>TRBJ1-1|NA|few|TRBV6-1
CASRGELHTEAFF
TGTGCCAGCAGGGGAGAACTGCACACTGAAGCTTTCTTT
>TRBJ2-2|TRBD2|NA|TRBV5-3
CARSLGFTSGGANTGELFF
TGTGCCAGAAGCTTGGGGTTTACTAGCGGGGGCGCGAACACCGGGGAGCTGTTTTTT
>TRBJ1-6|NA|once|TRBV5-1
CASSLVGGNSPLHF
TGCGCCAGCAGCTTGGTTGGCGGGAATTCACCCCTCCACTTT
>TRBJ2-7|NA|NA|TRBV6-1
CASSDGQTGFEQYF
TGTGCCAGCAGTGACGGTCAGACAGGCTTCGAGCAGTACTTC
>TRBJ2-1|NA|NA|TRBV7-8
CASSLALNEQFF
TGTGCCAGCAGCTTAGCCCTCAATGAGCAGTTCTTC
>TRBJ2-7|NA|NA|TRBV5-6
CASSFGSNEQYF
TGTGCCAGCAGCTTTGGCAGTAACGAGCAGTACTTC
>TRBJ2-1|TRBD1|NA|TRBV18
CASSQPGTGLYNEQFF
TGTGCCAGCTCACAACCCGGGACAGGACTCTACAATGAGCAGTTCTTC
>TRBJ1-5|TRBD1|NA|TRBV7-8
CASSLGQGSWAQHF
TGTGCCAGCAGCCTCGGACAGGGCTCATGGGCCCAGCATTTT
>TRBJ2-1|NA|NA|TRBV6-4
CASSPRTGSGNEQFF
TGTGCCAGCAGTCCACGGACGGGGTCCGGCAATGAGCAGTTCTTC
>TRBJ1-6|NA|NA|TRBV6-5
CASSYNREGSPLHF
TGTGCCAGCAGTTACAACAGGGAGGGCTCACCCCTCCACTTT
>TRBJ2-1|NA|NA|TRBV29-1
CSVEFGRGPPGNEQFF
TGCAGCGTTGAATTTGGGCGGGGGCCCCCGGGAAATGAGCAGTTCTTC
>TRBJ2-7|NA|NA|TRBV9
CASSVGQASTYEQYF
TGTGCCAGCAGCGTAGGACAGGCCAGCACCTACGAGCAGTACTTC
>TRBJ2-2|NA|NA|TRBV9
CASKIGGADTGELFF
TGTGCCAGCAAGATAGGGGGGGCCGACACCGGGGAGCTGTTTTTT
>TRBJ2-2|TRBD2|NA|TRBV6-4
CASSDSTGGHTGELFF
TGTGCCAGCAGTGACTCGACGGGGGGGCACACCGGGGAGCTGTTTTTT
>TRBJ2-3|TRBD1|NA|TRBV30
CAWDEGAADTQYF
TGTGCCTGGGACGAGGGGGCAGCAGATACGCAGTATTTT
>TRBJ2-1|NA|NA|TRBV6-5
CASRQNSYNEQFF
TGTGCCAGCAGACAGAACTCCTACAATGAGCAGTTCTTC
>TRBJ2-1|TRBD2|NA|TRBV29-1
CSVPSGGLSYNEQFF
TGCAGCGTCCCTAGCGGGGGCCTATCCTACAATGAGCAGTTCTTC
>TRBJ1-1|TRBD1|NA|TRBV7-6
CASSLGTGGGNTEAFF
TGTGCCAGCAGCTTAGGGACAGGGGGAGGGAACACTGAAGCTTTCTTT
>TRBJ2-1|NA|NA|TRBV27
CASSLPRGDEQFF
TGTGCCAGCAGCCTCCCGAGAGGCGATGAGCAGTTCTTC
>TRBJ2-7|NA|NA|TRBV5-6
CASSLAGASEQYF
TGTGCCAGCAGCTTGGCCGGTGCTAGCGAGCAGTACTTC
>TRBJ2-7|NA|NA|TRBV5-8
CASSLYEQYF
TGTGCCAGCAGCCTCTACGAGCAGTACTTC
>TRBJ1-1|NA|NA|TRBV19
CASSMAGANTEAFF
TGTGCCAGTAGTATGGCAGGGGCGAACACTGAAGCTTTCTTT